Shown below are 13 T cell receptor beta chains from a single sample sequenced in a study of blood T cell repertoires in COVID-19. Sequenced by immunoSEQ multiplex PCR; TCRdb stores in-frame clones only, minus some. The data show roughly 250,000 clones, nearly 90% seen once. The sequenced material came from peripheral blood. Source of these receptors: a woman aged 40 to 50 who had recovered from COVID-19.

V usage is TRBV25-1 and J usage is TRBJ2-3; D is possibly TRBD1 (6 bases). CDR1 and CDR2 (germline): MGHDK, SYGVNS. Trimming removed 3 bases from V and 1 base from J, with 14 bases in between. This CDR3 has 16 amino acids. DNA for the CDR3: TGTGCCAGCAGTGACCCTCGACAGGCCCGCACAGATACGCAGTATTTT. Translated: CASSDPRQARTDTQYF.

This clone has just a few counts. This chain's CDR3 is CASSIYPAGLNQPQHF. The CDR3 DNA reads as TGTGCCAGTAGTATTTACCCGGCAGGGTTGAATCAGCCCCAGCATTTT. The chain has TRBV19 and TRBJ1-5, with D perhaps TRBD1 (5 bases). CDR3 length: 16 amino acids. With 3 bases removed from V and 4 bases from J, the gap between germline ends came to 16 bases. CDR1 is LNHDA, CDR2 SQIVND, per germline (reference sequence). Complete variable domain (other parts from reference TRBV19 and TRBJ1-5): DGGITQSPKYLFRKEGQNVTLSCEQNLNHDAMYWYRQDPGQGLRLIYYSQIVNDFQKGDIAEGYSVSREKKESFPLTVTSAQKNPTAFYLCASSIYPAGLNQPQHFGDGTRLSIL.

The V and J genes are TRBV27 and TRBJ2-2; TRBD2 matches at 10 bases. The germline V gene encodes CDR1 MNHEY and CDR2 SMNVEV (reference sequence). The J segment lost 5 bases and the V segment lost 5 bases, leaving 8 bases of the junction unmatched. CDR3 length: 16 residues. The CDR3 nucleotides are TGTGCCAGCAGTCCAACTAGCGGGGTTTGGACCGGGGAGCTGTTTTTT. This gives the protein CASSPTSGVWTGELFF.

J is TRBJ2-7 and V is TRBV6-6; 9 bases map to TRBD1. The CDR3 is 14 amino acids. The V gene end was trimmed by 4 bases and the J gene end by 2 bases; junction bases not matched to a gene: 3. The V gene's germline CDR1 is MNHNY and CDR2 SVGAGI (reference sequence). The CDR3 here is CASSFGTGPYEQYF. CDR3 bases: TGTGCCAGCAGTTTCGGGACAGGGCCCTACGAGCAGTACTTC.

The chain joins TRBV9 to TRBJ1-2, with D tentatively TRBD1 (6 bases). Germline V lookup: CDR1 SGDLS, CDR2 YYNGEE. There are 15 residues in the CDR3. Trimming shortened V by 4 bases and J by 0 bases, and 13 bases separated the two germline ends. CDR3 region: CASSPPTGPNYGYTF. The CDR3 coding sequence is TGTGCCAGCAGCCCCCCGACAGGCCCTAACTATGGCTACACCTTC.

The chain carries TRBV24-1 and TRBJ2-2, with 10 nucleotides matching TRBD1. Per the germline V gene, CDR1 is KGHDR and CDR2 is SFDVKD. The CDR3 is 16 amino acids. Unmatched junction bases numbered 3, after V lost 1 base and J lost 5 bases. The CDR3 region is CATSDLRGQGTGELFF. Written as DNA, the CDR3 is TGTGCCACCAGTGATTTACGGGGACAGGGGACCGGGGAGCTGTTTTTT.

The V call is TRBV7-8, the J call TRBJ1-2; D may be TRBD1 (5 bases). The V gene lost 5 bases and the J gene lost 8 bases, with 21 bases spanning the gap. The CDR3 is 15 residues long. The V gene's germline CDR1 is SGHVS and CDR2 FQNEAQ. DNA of the CDR3: TGTGCCAGCAGCGGTCATTCAGGGTTATTGGGCGGCTACACCTTC. Its protein is CASSGHSGLLGGYTF.

The genes are TRBV19 and TRBJ2-5; 9 nucleotides align to TRBD2. CDR3 length: 15 residues. Germline V CDR1 and CDR2: LNHDA, SQIVND (reference sequence). The ends lost 3 bases at V and 7 bases at J; junction bases unmatched: 9. CDR3 coding DNA: TGTGCCAGTAGTATCCGGCTAGCGGGAAAGGGGACCCAGTACTTC. Its translation: CASSIRLAGKGTQYF. Variable domain in full (rest from reference TRBV19 and TRBJ2-5): DGGITQSPKYLFRKEGQNVTLSCEQNLNHDAMYWYRQDPGQGLRLIYYSQIVNDFQKGDIAEGYSVSREKKESFPLTVTSAQKNPTAFYLCASSIRLAGKGTQYFGPGTRLLVL.

This clone was counted a single time. The chain links TRBV9 to TRBJ2-5; D remains unclear. The germline V and J ends were trimmed by 1 base and 4 bases, with 8 bases remaining between them. The CDR3 loop spans 13 amino acids. Looked up from germline, CDR1 is SGDLS and CDR2 is YYNGEE. Here the CDR3 reads CASSVWPGETQYF. The CDR3 DNA follows: TGTGCCAGCAGCGTATGGCCAGGAGAGACCCAGTACTTC.

This clone was seen a single time. The genes are TRBV29-1 and TRBJ2-3; D unresolved. The CDR3 runs to 16 residues. V lost 6 bases and J 2 bases, leaving 21 bases between the germline ends. CDR1 SQVTM and CDR2 ANQGSEA come from the germline V gene. This CDR3 is CSVPAVRSLLTDTQYF. CDR3 DNA: TGCAGCGTCCCCGCCGTCAGGTCCCTACTCACAGATACGCAGTATTTT.

The rearrangement uses TRBV28 and TRBJ2-3; 12 nucleotides match TRBD2. CDR3 length equals 16 residues. The germline CDR1 and CDR2 sequences are MDHEN and SYDVKM. V trimming: 10 bases; J trimming: 3 bases; junction bases outside the gene matches: 11. The CDR3 reads CATRTSGVILTDTQYF. In DNA form, the CDR3 reads TGTGCCACCCGGACTAGCGGGGTCATACTTACAGATACGCAGTATTTT.

The chain links TRBV7-2 to TRBJ2-7; TRBD1 matches at 8 bases. The CDR3 extends over 15 amino acids. V lost 5 bases and J lost 2; bases outside the gene matches: 8. Germline CDR1 reads SGHTA; CDR2 reads FQGNSA. In DNA, the CDR3 is TGTGCCAGCAGCGAAGGGACAGGCCGACCCTACGAGCAGTACTTC. This translates into CASSEGTGRPYEQYF.

The chain has TRBV24-1 and TRBJ2-3, with 10 bases aligning to TRBD2. This CDR3 spans 17 amino acids. Germline loops: CDR1 KGHDR, CDR2 SFDVKD. V lost 6 bases, J lost 2 bases, and 10 bases stayed unmatched. CDR3 sequence (DNA): TGTGCCACCAGTACGAGAGCGGGAGGGCCCCTCACAGATACGCAGTATTTT. It codes for CATSTRAGGPLTDTQYF.